This record concerns one T cell receptor beta chain sequence. Its antigen remains unknown. This sample is part of a study of T cells in Graves' hyperthyroidism and ophthalmopathy. Findings of the study overall: For ophthalmopathy, model prediction preceded onset by a median about 6.4 months.

Regions amplified from RNA transcripts were the TCR beta CDR3 regions. Using the HTBI primer set, a first-round RT-PCR was run on the TCR CDR3. TCRdb called the multiplex PCR reads again in MiXCR, with one record for every CDR3 protein. The data show around 700,000 distinct CDR3 sequences, with approximately 18% seen just once and about a sixth held by the top ten. V lost 5 bases to trimming and J lost 5 bases; unmatched junction nucleotides: 11. Germline V gene sequence: CDR1 SGHNT, CDR2 YENEEA. The CDR3 contains 17 residues. The clonotype comes from a woman aged 50 to 60 with Graves' hyperthyroidism that later progressed to Graves' ophthalmopathy. Sequencing input: blood. V usage is TRBV11-3 and J usage is TRBJ2-1; 11 bases are a match to TRBD1. CDR3 amino acids: CASSHKPPGQGDNEQFF. In DNA, the CDR3 is TGTGCCAGCAGCCATAAGCCCCCGGGACAGGGGGACAATGAGCAGTTCTTC.